Following are 2 T cell receptor beta chains from one sample sequenced in a study of Tregs in tolerant kidney transplant recipients (dated by TCRdb to between 2018 and 2020). Libraries were constructed by the immunoSEQ multiplex PCR assay. This is the immuneACCESS table as TCRdb keeps it, with only in-frame sequences that have V and J called. A part of the clones is gone; compared with another copy, unresolved V genes explain less than half, and the rest is unexplained. The sample contains over 50,000 clones, 70% to 90% of them found a single time. Jointly, the top ten make up around 1.9% of the sample. In the paper's terms, the time point label means: blood sample drawn before combined kidney and bone marrow transplant. Sample: Tregs from blood, taken before the transplant. These receptors came from a human donor who received a combined kidney and bone marrow transplant.

V usage is TRBV21-1 and J usage is TRBJ1-1; the table calls TRBD1, which could not be checked here. TRBV21-1 is an annotated pseudogene. CDR3 length: 20 residues. In DNA form, the CDR3 reads TGTGCCAGCAGCAAAGCGCTTTGTGGGGAGACAGGGGACATGAACACTGAAGCTTTCTTT. It codes for CASSKALCGETGDMNTEAFF.

This clone was seen once. The rearrangement joins TRBV5-4 to TRBJ2-5; D unclear. The J call may be wrong; the DNA end is better matched by TRBJ2-7. The CDR3 consists of 14 residues. Germline-derived CDR1 and CDR2 are SGHNT and YYREEE (reference sequence). CDR3 residues: CASSLELGSYEQYF. DNA of the CDR3: TGTGCCAGCAGCTTGGAGTTAGGATCCTACGAGCAGTACTTC.